This T cell receptor beta chain was retrieved from a study of blood T cell repertoires in COVID-19. V was pared by 4 bases and J by 7 bases, with 7 bases of the junction left unmatched. This CDR3 is 13 amino acids long. Data came from immunoSEQ multiplex PCR; TCRdb stores just in-frame clones and leaves some out. The sample yields about 130,000 clones, approximately 80% seen once. Sequencing used peripheral blood. The receptor comes from a woman aged 60-75 years with acute or convalescent COVID-19. V and J are TRBV12-3 or TRBV12-4 and TRBJ2-7, with 7 bases that match TRBD1. The DNA for the CDR3 is TGTGCCAGCAGTTCCAGGACAGGTCGGGAGCAGTACTTC. This gives the protein CASSSRTGREQYF.